These 20 T cell receptor beta chains were all obtained from the same sample, sequenced in a study of blood T cell repertoires in COVID-19. The table came from immunoSEQ multiplex PCR; TCRdb's copy has only in-frame clones and leaves some out. The table has fewer than 250,000 clones, over 75% seen once. The sequencing sample was made of peripheral blood. Source of these receptors: a woman between 40 and 50 years old with acute or convalescent COVID-19.

The rearrangement uses TRBV4-2 and TRBJ2-2, with D unclear. Germline lookup yields CDR1 LGHNA and CDR2 YNFKEQ. Trimming removed 5 bases from V and 2 bases from J, with 12 bases in between. The CDR3 totals 15 residues. CDR3 DNA sequence: TGTGCCAGCAGCTGGGCGAAGTCAAACACCGGGGAGCTGTTTTTT. It codes for CASSWAKSNTGELFF.

This clone is a singleton in its sample. The chain joins TRBV7-2 to TRBJ2-3; TRBD2 agrees at 14 bases. This CDR3 is 17 amino acids long. V lost 3 bases and J lost 3; bases outside the gene matches: 5. CDR1 and CDR2 (germline): SGHTA, FQGNSA. The CDR3 bases are TGTGCCAGCAGCTTCCGACTAGCGGGGGGGGTAACAGATACGCAGTATTTT. As protein: CASSFRLAGGVTDTQYF.

The rearrangement uses TRBV5-1 and TRBJ1-1, with 8 positions matching TRBD1. Germline values: CDR1 SGHRS, CDR2 YFSETQ. CDR3 length: 13 residues. V lost 4 bases to trimming and J lost 4 bases; unmatched junction nucleotides: 3. The CDR3 protein is CASSQDRVTEAFF. CDR3 sequence (DNA): TGCGCCAGCAGCCAGGACAGGGTCACTGAAGCTTTCTTT.

The chain employs TRBV21-1 and TRBJ2-7; the D call TRBD1 from the table was never checked on the DNA. TRBV21-1 is tagged as a pseudogene. CDR3 size: 16 residues. DNA for the CDR3: TGTGCCAGCAGCGGCCGGGACAGGGGGCTCTTCTACGAGCAGTACGTC. It encodes CASSGRDRGLFYEQYV.

The gene calls are TRBV19 and TRBJ1-1; TRBD1 matches at 7 bases. In germline, CDR1 is LNHDA, CDR2 SQIVND (reference sequence). The V gene end was trimmed by 3 bases and the J gene end by 3 bases; junction bases not matched to a gene: 4. The CDR3 totals 14 residues. The CDR3 coding sequence is TGTGCCAGTAGTATCCCAAGGGGGCACACTGAAGCTTTCTTT. Protein sequence: CASSIPRGHTEAFF.

This chain uses TRBV11-2 with TRBJ2-3; TRBD1 might be the D (5 bases). From germline, CDR1 is SGHAT and CDR2 FQNNGV. The CDR3 totals 12 residues. Trimming stripped 2 bases from V and 9 bases from J, with 9 bases between. CDR3 loop: CASSLMSGTQYF. CDR3 sequence (DNA): TGTGCCAGCAGCTTAATGTCAGGGACGCAGTATTTT.

The chain joins TRBV9 to TRBJ1-2; 8 nucleotides agree with TRBD1. Germline V gives CDR1 SGDLS, CDR2 YYNGEE. The CDR3 consists of 15 residues. The V gene end was trimmed by 0 bases and the J gene end by 4 bases; junction bases not matched to a gene: 5. The CDR3 DNA reads TGTGCCAGCAGCGTAGATTGGACAGGGAGCTATGGCTACACCTTC. It encodes CASSVDWTGSYGYTF.

The chain employs TRBV4-1 and TRBJ2-5, with D hard to call. CDR3 length: 13 amino acids. From germline, CDR1 is MGHRA and CDR2 YSYEKL. Deletions cut 0 bases from V and 5 bases from J, with 7 bases between. The CDR3 is CASSQDSLETQYF. CDR3 nucleotide sequence: TGCGCCAGCAGCCAAGATTCCCTGGAGACCCAGTACTTC.

J is TRBJ2-2 and V is TRBV7-2; 9 bases line up with TRBD1. The V segment lost 3 bases and the J segment 7 bases; nucleotides outside the gene matches: 3. From germline, CDR1 is SGHTA and CDR2 FQGNSA. The CDR3 spans 14 residues. This CDR3 reads CASSFRDRDGELFF. Here the CDR3 DNA reads TGTGCCAGCAGCTTTCGGGACAGGGACGGGGAGCTGTTTTTT.

This clone has only one observation. The chain recombines TRBV5-4 with TRBJ1-4; 9 bases match TRBD1. V gave up 0 bases and J gave up 7 bases; unmatched junction bases: 1. Germline V gene sequence: CDR1 SGHNT, CDR2 YYREEE (reference sequence). The CDR3 spans 14 residues. CDR3 residues: CASSLGQGGEKLFF. CDR3 bases: TGTGCCAGCAGCTTGGGACAGGGGGGTGAAAAACTGTTTTTT.

This sequence joins TRBV3-1 (or the pseudogene TRBV3-2) and TRBJ2-7, with TRBD1 matching 8 bases. The germline gives CDR1 LGHDT, CDR2 YNNKEL (reference sequence). There are 17 residues in the CDR3. V lost 1 base to trimming and J lost 1 base; unmatched junction nucleotides: 9. CDR3 DNA: TGTGCCAGCAGCCAAGTCCCGACAGGGGAGGTATCCTACGAGCAGTACGTC. Protein product: CASSQVPTGEVSYEQYV.

This rearrangement joins TRBV30 to TRBJ1-1; a possible D gene is TRBD1 (6 bases). Trimming removed 3 bases from V and 4 bases from J, with 18 bases in between. The CDR3 is 15 residues long. The V gene's germline CDR1 is GTSNPN and CDR2 SVGIG (reference sequence). The CDR3, as DNA: TGTGCCTGGAGGGGGGACACCTATGGGGCCACTGAAGCTTTCTTT. This sequence encodes CAWRGDTYGATEAFF.

The rearrangement joins TRBV13 to TRBJ1-2; 12 bases agree with TRBD1. V lost 5 bases, J lost 8 bases, and 12 bases stayed unmatched. The CDR3 is 16 amino acids. Germline V gives CDR1 PRHDT, CDR2 FYEKMQ (reference sequence). DNA for the CDR3: TGTGCCAGCAGCCTCCGGGACAGGGGGCCGACGGGGGGCTACACCTTC. Translating gives CASSLRDRGPTGGYTF.

Written as DNA, the CDR3 is TGTGCCAGTAGTATCCCTACAGGGGGCAGGACCGGGGAGCTGTTTTTT. It translates to CASSIPTGGRTGELFF. The chain is built from TRBV19 and TRBJ2-2, with 9 bases that match TRBD1. Losses at the gene ends were 3 bases for V and 5 bases for J; bases not matched to a gene: 7. This CDR3 comprises 16 residues. Germline CDR1 LNHDA, CDR2 SQIVND (reference sequence). Complete variable domain (other parts from reference TRBV19 and TRBJ2-2): DGGITQSPKYLFRKEGQNVTLSCEQNLNHDAMYWYRQDPGQGLRLIYYSQIVNDFQKGDIAEGYSVSREKKESFPLTVTSAQKNPTAFYLCASSIPTGGRTGELFFGEGSRLTVL.

V usage is TRBV19 and J usage is TRBJ1-6; the match to TRBD1 covers 10 bases. CDR3 size: 15 residues. Germline CDR1 and CDR2: LNHDA and SQIVND (reference sequence). The V and J ends lost 3 bases and 7 bases, in that order; junction bases with no gene match: 3. In DNA form, the CDR3 reads TGTGCCAGTAGTATCACGGGACAGGGGAATTCACCCCTCCACTTT. Translation gives CASSITGQGNSPLHF.

The V and J genes are TRBV11-2 and TRBJ1-1; D may be TRBD1 (5 bases). V lost 5 bases, J lost 11 bases, and 18 bases lay in between. This CDR3 contains 13 residues. Germline lookup yields CDR1 SGHAT and CDR2 FQNNGV. CDR3 loop: CASSPPGWGGAFF. The CDR3 coding sequence is TGTGCCAGCAGCCCGCCGGGCTGGGGGGGGGCTTTCTTT.

The rearrangement joins TRBV6-6 to TRBJ1-5; tentative D call: TRBD1 (6 bases). The V and J ends lost 6 bases and 1 base respectively, with 10 bases between them. The CDR3 is 14 amino acids. Looked up from germline, CDR1 is MNHNY and CDR2 is SVGAGI (reference sequence). In DNA form, the CDR3 reads TGTGCCAGCAGCCCCCAGGGGAGCAATCAGCCCCAGCATTTT. Its translation is CASSPQGSNQPQHF.

The genes are TRBV12-3 or TRBV12-4 and TRBJ1-2; D is ambiguous. The CDR3 runs to 12 residues. The ends were cut back, 6 bases at V and 8 bases at J, with 13 bases in the middle. The CDR3 sequence: CASSLEGWGYTF. In DNA, the CDR3 is TGTGCCAGCAGCCTCGAGGGTTGGGGCTACACCTTC.

V and J are TRBV7-2 and TRBJ1-1; 9 bases align to TRBD1. The CDR3 length is 15 residues. V shed 2 bases, J shed 3 bases, and the junction held 4 bases outside the gene matches. Per the germline V gene, CDR1 is SGHTA and CDR2 is FQGNSA. The CDR3 DNA reads as TGTGCCAGCAGCTTATTGGGACAGGGCGACACTGAAGCTTTCTTT. It translates to CASSLLGQGDTEAFF.

This clone has a single count. The V call is TRBV3-1 (or the pseudogene TRBV3-2), the J call TRBJ1-2; no clear D. Germline CDR1 reads LGHDT; CDR2 reads YNNKEL (reference sequence). The CDR3 is made up of 15 amino acids. Trimming shortened V by 1 base and J by 4 bases, and 13 bases separated the two germline ends. The chain's CDR3 is CASSQGGTRSYGYTF. CDR3 in DNA: TGTGCCAGCAGCCAAGGAGGCACGCGTTCCTATGGCTACACCTTC.